Presented here are 26 T cell receptor beta chains from one specimen sequenced in a study of blood T cell repertoires in COVID-19. Some clones are missing from TCRdb's copy, which holds only in-frame ones; the method was immunoSEQ multiplex PCR. The sample contains about 140,000 clones, around 81% of which appear only once. The sample comprised peripheral blood. These receptors were collected from a human donor in a cohort sampled during active COVID-19.

This clone showed up just a few times. The chain carries TRBV20-1 and TRBJ1-2; D is unclear. V lost 3 bases and J lost 4, with 9 bases in between. This CDR3 contains 12 residues. From germline, CDR1 is DFQATT and CDR2 SNEGSKA (reference sequence). The CDR3 loop reads CSASPGSYGYTF. CDR3 nucleotide sequence: TGCAGTGCTAGTCCGGGAAGCTATGGCTACACCTTC.

This chain joins TRBV18 and TRBJ2-1; tentatively, D is TRBD2 (5 bases). The CDR3 is made up of 13 amino acids. Germline V gives CDR1 KGHSH, CDR2 LQKENI. The V and J ends lost 1 base and 7 bases respectively, with 8 bases between them. Here the CDR3 reads CASSPRRENEQFF. Written as DNA, the CDR3 is TGTGCCAGCTCACCACGTCGGGAAAATGAGCAGTTCTTC.

The chain couples TRBV5-1 to TRBJ1-1; 8 bases fit TRBD1. V trimming: 8 bases; J trimming: 1 base; junction bases outside the gene matches: 16. Germline CDR1 and CDR2: SGHRS and YFSETQ. The CDR3 length is 17 residues. CDR3 sequence reads: CASTLGAGGRGNTEAFF. CDR3 nucleotide sequence: TGCGCCAGTACCCTGGGGGCAGGGGGCCGTGGGAACACTGAAGCTTTCTTT. Looking up the rest from reference TRBV5-1 and TRBJ1-1 gives the full variable domain: KAGVTQTPRYLIKTRGQQVTLSCSPISGHRSVSWYQQTPGQGLQFLFEYFSETQRNKGNFPGRFSGRQFSNSRSEMNVSTLELGDSALYLCASTLGAGGRGNTEAFFGQGTRLTVV.

The chain links TRBV6-2 or TRBV6-3 to TRBJ2-7, with a possible D match to TRBD2 (6 bases). The germline CDR1 and CDR2 sequences are MNHEY and SVGEGT. The V end lost 0 bases, the J end lost 3 bases, and 12 bases lay between the germline ends. CDR3 length: 15 residues. The CDR3 nucleotides are TGTGCCAGCAGTTACTCGGGCGGGACGTTCTACGAGCAGTACTTC. Translation: CASSYSGGTFYEQYF.

The rearrangement links TRBV5-1 to TRBJ2-7; TRBD1 agrees at 9 bases. Germline V gene data show CDR1 as SGHRS and CDR2 as YFSETQ. The CDR3 loop spans 14 amino acids. With 3 bases clipped from V and 7 bases from J, the junction kept 8 bases outside the gene matches. CDR3 loop: CASSSRQGVREQYF. The CDR3 nucleotides read TGCGCCAGCAGCTCCCGACAGGGGGTGAGGGAGCAGTACTTC.

To note about this clone: This sample also contains other DNA sequences that code for the same CDR3. The V gene is TRBV5-1, the J gene TRBJ1-3, with D possibly TRBD1 on 6 matching bases. The V gene's germline CDR1 is SGHRS and CDR2 YFSETQ. Trimming stripped 0 bases from V and 3 bases from J, with 13 bases between. This CDR3 region has 16 residues. CDR3 sequence reads: CASSLEQQGSGNTIYF. DNA of the CDR3: TGCGCCAGCAGCTTGGAACAACAGGGTAGTGGAAACACCATATATTTT.

The rearrangement joins TRBV12-5 to TRBJ2-1, with TRBD2 identical over 11 bases. The junction had 16 bases not matched to a gene; V was cut back by 10 bases and J by 11 bases. This CDR3 has 15 residues. Germline-derived CDR1 and CDR2 are LGHNT and FRNRAP. The CDR3 here is CATSSSGRTLGKQFF. The CDR3 nucleotides are TGTGCTACCTCTTCTAGCGGGAGGACTTTGGGGAAGCAGTTCTTC.

The chain carries TRBV9 and TRBJ2-1; TRBD2 agrees at 7 bases. Germline CDR1 is SGDLS and CDR2 is YYNGEE. This CDR3 is 15 amino acids long. Trimming at V came to 2 bases and at J to 2 bases, leaving 4 bases not matched to a gene. CDR3 bases: TGTGCCAGCAGCGTCACGGGACTAACCTACAATGAGCAGTTCTTC. Its protein is CASSVTGLTYNEQFF. The full variable domain, with the rest looked up from reference TRBV9 and TRBJ2-1, is DSGVTQTPKHLITATGQRVTLRCSPRSGDLSVYWYQQSLDQGLQFLIQYYNGEERAKGNILERFSAQQFPDLHSELNLSSLELGDSALYFCASSVTGLTYNEQFFGPGTRLTVL.

This sequence joins TRBV3-1 (or the pseudogene TRBV3-2) and TRBJ2-7, with 8 bases fitting TRBD1. V lost 4 bases and J lost 4; bases outside the gene matches: 9. Germline assignment: CDR1 LGHDT and CDR2 YNNKEL (reference sequence). The CDR3 runs 15 residues. The CDR3 region has the DNA TGTGCCAGCAGCCGAGGGACAGGAGGAAAATACGAGCAGTACTTC. Protein: CASSRGTGGKYEQYF.

This chain uses TRBV19 with TRBJ2-7; 12 bases are a match to TRBD1. Germline CDR1 LNHDA, CDR2 SQIVND (reference sequence). V lost 5 bases and J lost 3; bases outside the gene matches: 11. The CDR3 sequence is 17 residues long. The CDR3 here is CASSAIPGQGAFYEQYF. The CDR3, as DNA: TGTGCCAGTAGTGCCATCCCGGGACAGGGGGCCTTCTACGAGCAGTACTTC.

The sample holds a few counts of this clone. The chain carries TRBV18 and TRBJ2-1, with D perhaps TRBD2 (6 bases). The germline gives CDR1 KGHSH, CDR2 LQKENI. The CDR3 sequence is 14 residues long. Trimming took 8 bases from V and 9 from J, leaving 20 bases between them. The CDR3 spells CASVKEGGPGEQFF. The DNA of the CDR3 is TGTGCCAGCGTTAAGGAAGGAGGGCCAGGTGAGCAGTTCTTC. Based on the CDR3 plus reference TRBV18 and TRBJ2-1, the full variable domain is NAGVMQNPRHLVRRRGQEARLRCSPMKGHSHVYWYRQLPEEGLKFMVYLQKENIIDESGMPKERFSAEFPKEGPSILRIQQVVRGDSAAYFCASVKEGGPGEQFFGPGTRLTVL.

The V gene is TRBV11-2, the J gene TRBJ2-7, with TRBD1 matching over 8 bases. V was pared by 8 bases and J by 4 bases, with 19 bases of the junction left unmatched. Germline V CDR1 and CDR2: SGHAT, FQNNGV. The CDR3 has 17 amino acids. In DNA form, the CDR3 reads TGTGCCAGCTCGATCCTGGGGCCTGGGCAGGGGGCGTACGAGCAGTACTTC. Translating gives CASSILGPGQGAYEQYF.

This chain uses TRBV6-2 or TRBV6-3 with TRBJ1-2; no clear D. Between the trimmed V and J ends, which lost 4 bases and 5 bases, there was a span of 8 bases. Germline lookup yields CDR1 MNHEY and CDR2 SVGEGT. The CDR3 has 12 amino acids. For the CDR3, the DNA is TGTGCCAGCAGTTCCGACACTTATGGCTACACCTTC. It is translated as CASSSDTYGYTF.

CDR3 sequence: CASSSPSQPYEQYF. For the CDR3, the DNA is TGTGCCAGCAGTTCCCCGTCACAACCCTACGAGCAGTACTTC. This chain joins TRBV6-6 and TRBJ2-7; no definite D call. The CDR3 totals 14 residues. Germline assignment: CDR1 MNHNY and CDR2 SVGAGI (reference sequence). V was trimmed by 4 bases and J by 2 bases, leaving 12 bases between them.

The V call is TRBV18, the J call TRBJ1-2, with 10 bases matching TRBD1. Germline V gene data show CDR1 as KGHSH and CDR2 as LQKENI. This CDR3 region has 17 residues. The J segment lost 1 base and the V segment lost 4 bases, leaving 9 bases of the junction unmatched. The DNA of the CDR3 is TGTGCCAGCTCACAAACCGGGACAGGGGCTTTTAACTATGGCTACACCTTC. Protein sequence: CASSQTGTGAFNYGYTF.

This chain links TRBV21-1 with TRBJ1-1. TRBV21-1 corresponds to a pseudogene. The CDR3 consists of 13 residues. The CDR3 coding sequence is TGTGCCAGCAGCAAAGAACCCGGGTCGGGAGCTTTCTTT. It is translated as CASSKEPGSGAFF.

This chain links TRBV28 with TRBJ1-5; the match to TRBD1 covers 7 bases. J was trimmed by 5 bases and V by 3 bases; bases with no gene match: 10. The CDR3 covers 16 residues. The germline gives CDR1 MDHEN, CDR2 SYDVKM. The CDR3 DNA reads TGTGCCAGCAGTTTGCCCCAGGGGGGTTTCGATCAGCCCCAGCATTTT. This codes for CASSLPQGGFDQPQHF.

The chain recombines TRBV28 with TRBJ1-4, with 9 bases that match TRBD1. The CDR3 has 16 amino acids. Per the germline V gene, CDR1 is MDHEN and CDR2 is SYDVKM. Germline trimming cut 2 bases from V and 4 bases from J; bases unmatched to any gene: 5. The CDR3 loop reads CASSLAQGAFNEKLFF. CDR3 nucleotides: TGTGCCAGCAGTTTAGCACAGGGGGCTTTTAATGAAAAACTGTTTTTT.

This chain uses TRBV5-8 with TRBJ2-5; 8 bases match TRBD2. The CDR3 contains 15 residues. Germline V lookup: CDR1 SGHTS, CDR2 YDEGEE. With 1 base clipped from V and 5 bases from J, the junction kept 7 bases outside the gene matches. This CDR3 is CASSLSSGRVETQYF. CDR3 in DNA: TGTGCCAGCAGCTTGTCGAGCGGGAGAGTCGAGACCCAGTACTTC.

This chain links TRBV27 with TRBJ2-5, with 7 bases matching TRBD2. Per germline, CDR1 MNHEY and CDR2 SMNVEV (reference sequence). The CDR3 contains 14 residues. J gave up 5 bases and V 6 bases, and 9 bases lay outside the gene matches. The CDR3 bases are TGTGCCAGCAGCTCCCGACTAGCTCGGGAGACCCAGTACTTC. Translated, it gives CASSSRLARETQYF.

This clone appeared a few times. V gene TRBV28 combines with J gene TRBJ2-1, with a possible D match to TRBD2 (6 bases). The CDR3 has 16 amino acids. V was pared by 1 base and J by 0 bases, with 10 bases between. CDR1 and CDR2 (germline): MDHEN, SYDVKM. In DNA, the CDR3 is TGTGCCAGCAGTTTATCGGAGGGAAGCTCCTACAATGAGCAGTTCTTC. This codes for CASSLSEGSSYNEQFF.

In DNA, the CDR3 is TGTGCCAGCAGTAAAACCGGGACACCCACCTACGAGCAGTACTTC. This translates into CASSKTGTPTYEQYF. The chain links TRBV2 to TRBJ2-7; D might be TRBD1 (6 bases). V was trimmed by 5 bases and J by 2 bases, leaving 16 bases between them. The CDR3 runs to 15 residues. Germline values: CDR1 SNHLY, CDR2 FYNNEI.

V usage is TRBV14 and J usage is TRBJ2-4; D unresolved. CDR3 length equals 14 residues. Trimming left V 2 bases short and J 4 bases short, with 9 bases between. Germline V gene sequence: CDR1 SGHDN, CDR2 FVKESK. The CDR3 protein is CASSQPRIKNIQYF. In DNA, the CDR3 is TGTGCCAGCAGCCAACCGCGGATAAAAAACATTCAGTACTTC. Based on the CDR3 plus reference TRBV14 and TRBJ2-4, the full variable domain is EAGVTQFPSHSVIEKGQTVTLRCDPISGHDNLYWYRRVMGKEIKFLLHFVKESKQDESGMPNNRFLAERTGGTYSTLKVQPAELEDSGVYFCASSQPRIKNIQYFGAGTRLSVL.

This clone was seen more than once but under ten times. V usage is TRBV5-5 and J usage is TRBJ2-5; 8 nucleotides agree with TRBD2. CDR1 is SGHKS and CDR2 is YYEKEE in the germline V gene (reference sequence). J lost 5 bases, V lost 5 bases, and 11 bases had no gene match. CDR3 length: 15 amino acids. DNA for the CDR3: TGTGCCAGCAGATTTACACCCGGGGGGGTGGAGACCCAGTACTTC. This encodes CASRFTPGGVETQYF.

J is TRBJ2-1 and V is TRBV5-1, with 10 nucleotides matching TRBD2. J lost 5 bases, V lost 5 bases, and 10 bases had no gene match. The CDR3 contains 16 residues. The V gene's germline CDR1 is SGHRS and CDR2 YFSETQ. The CDR3 sequence: CASSPETSGINNEQFF. DNA of the CDR3: TGCGCCAGCAGTCCAGAAACTAGCGGGATAAACAATGAGCAGTTCTTC.

This clone was recorded a few times. The CDR3 DNA reads as TGTGCCAGCAGCTTAGGACAGGGCGCCAACACCGGGGAGCTGTTTTTT. It yields the protein CASSLGQGANTGELFF. The chain combines TRBV13 with TRBJ2-2, with a weak D call TRBD1 (6 bases). CDR3 length equals 16 residues. CDR1 is PRHDT and CDR2 is FYEKMQ in the germline V gene (reference sequence). The V end was cut by 0 bases, the J end by 2 bases, with 10 bases between.